This passage covers 26 T cell receptor beta chains from one sample sequenced in a study of T cells after yellow fever vaccination. MiXCR, applied by TCRdb to the 5' RACE reads, yields one record per CDR3 protein. The data hold about 240,000 distinct CDR3 sequences, with about 3.9% observed a single time. The sample was PBMCs, taken 15 days after the yellow fever booster vaccination. The receptors come from a man between 18 and 29 years old who received the YFV17D yellow fever vaccine.

This clonotype was counted ten times or more. This chain links TRBV28 with TRBJ2-7; D gene unclear. CDR1 is MDHEN and CDR2 is SYDVKM in the germline V gene. CDR3 size: 11 residues. Between the trimmed V and J ends, which lost 5 bases and 0 bases, there was a span of 2 bases. The CDR3 sequence is CASSTSYEQYF. CDR3 nucleotide sequence: TGTGCCAGCAGTACCTCCTACGAGCAGTACTTC.

This clonotype came up many times. V and J are TRBV29-1 and TRBJ1-1; no clear D gene. Per germline, CDR1 SQVTM and CDR2 ANQGSEA. The CDR3 length is 13 residues. Trimming cost V 1 base and J 4 bases, with 10 bases left between them. For the CDR3, the DNA is TGCAGCGTTGAAGGGGGTCGGGGCACTGAAGCTTTCTTT. It specifies CSVEGGRGTEAFF.

The table lists this clonotype with many counts. The chain joins TRBV7-9 to TRBJ2-7, with 8 bases fitting TRBD2. From germline, CDR1 is SEHNR and CDR2 FQNEAQ (reference sequence). The CDR3 extends over 14 amino acids. After removal of 5 bases from V and 5 bases from J, the junction contained 8 bases not matched to a gene. The CDR3 loop is CASSGTGGGHEQYV. Here the CDR3 DNA reads TGTGCCAGCAGCGGTACCGGGGGGGGCCACGAGCAGTACGTC.

In its sample, this clonotype was seen many times. The CDR3 nucleotides read TGCAGTGCTAGGGGCCCCGGGACAGGGGCCTACAATGAGCAGTTCTTC. Its protein product is CSARGPGTGAYNEQFF. The rearrangement links TRBV20-1 to TRBJ2-1; TRBD1 matches at 10 bases. Germline CDR1 and CDR2: DFQATT and SNEGSKA (reference sequence). V was clipped by 3 bases and J by 2 bases; unmatched bases: 7. CDR3 size: 16 residues.

This clonotype was counted at least ten times. V gene TRBV28 combines with J gene TRBJ2-6, with D unresolved. Germline lookup yields CDR1 MDHEN and CDR2 SYDVKM. V lost 4 bases and J 0 bases, leaving 7 bases between the germline ends. The CDR3 runs to 15 residues. The CDR3 is CASSSSGSGANVLTF. The CDR3 DNA reads as TGTGCCAGCAGTTCCTCGGGCTCTGGGGCCAACGTCCTGACTTTC.

There are many counts of this clonotype. This chain joins TRBV7-2 and TRBJ2-7; D is uncertain. With 1 base removed from V and 2 bases from J, the gap between germline ends came to 12 bases. The CDR3 covers 15 residues. Germline assignment: CDR1 SGHTA and CDR2 FQGNSA. Here the CDR3 DNA reads TGTGCCAGCAGCTTAGAGGATCTGGGCACCTACGAGCAGTACTTC. Encoded protein: CASSLEDLGTYEQYF.

This clonotype was counted ten times or more. The gene calls are TRBV20-1 and TRBJ1-1, with no clear D. Germline CDR1 DFQATT, CDR2 SNEGSKA (reference sequence). V was cut by 7 bases and J by 8 bases, with 14 bases left in between. The CDR3 loop spans 11 amino acids. The CDR3 bases are TGCAGTGGCCGGGTTAGACTGGAAGCTTTCTTT. The encoded protein is CSGRVRLEAFF.

This clonotype was recorded many times. The V call is TRBV20-1, the J call TRBJ2-4; the D call may be TRBD1 or TRBD2 (5 bases each). The V and J ends lost 0 bases and 7 bases respectively, with 10 bases between them. This CDR3 region has 13 residues. From germline, CDR1 is DFQATT and CDR2 SNEGSKA (reference sequence). CDR3 sequence reads: CSARDGGRNIQYF. In DNA, the CDR3 is TGCAGTGCTAGAGATGGGGGTCGGAACATTCAGTACTTC.

To note about this clonotype: This may be a read error: a much more frequent sequence differs by one nucleotide. The chain joins TRBV5-5 to TRBJ2-5, with no clear D. V was clipped by 3 bases and J by 5 bases, with 11 bases between them. Germline CDR1 SGHKS, CDR2 YYEKEE (reference sequence). This CDR3 spans 13 amino acids. CDR3 sequence: CASSSYTNETQYF. Written as DNA, the CDR3 is TGTGCCAGCAGCTCGTATACGAACGAGACCCAGTACTTC.

This clonotype has ten or more counts. This sequence joins TRBV4-2 and TRBJ2-1; 14 bases align to TRBD2. Per the germline V gene, CDR1 is LGHNA and CDR2 is YNFKEQ. The CDR3 runs to 18 residues. The ends lost 5 bases at V and 2 bases at J; junction bases unmatched: 8. CDR3 nucleotide sequence: TGTGCCAGCAGCGCAACCCCGGGACTAGCGGGGGCCTACAATGAGCAGTTCTTC. It is translated as CASSATPGLAGAYNEQFF.

The V and J genes are TRBV5-1 and TRBJ2-6, with D perhaps matching TRBD2 (5 bases). The length of the CDR3 is 17 residues. Germline V gene sequence: CDR1 SGHRS, CDR2 YFSETQ. Trimming removed 0 bases at V and 0 bases at J, with 10 bases between. This CDR3 reads CASSLAGDDSGANVLTF. The DNA of the CDR3 is TGCGCCAGCAGCTTGGCCGGGGATGACTCTGGGGCCAACGTCCTGACTTTC. Full variable domain (remainder filled in from reference TRBV5-1 and TRBJ2-6): KAGVTQTPRYLIKTRGQQVTLSCSPISGHRSVSWYQQTPGQGLQFLFEYFSETQRNKGNFPGRFSGRQFSNSRSEMNVSTLELGDSALYLCASSLAGDDSGANVLTFGAGSRLTVL.

There are many counts of this clonotype. This chain connects TRBV5-1 to TRBJ1-4; no clear D gene. The CDR3 contains 13 residues. CDR1 and CDR2 (germline): SGHRS, YFSETQ. The germline V and J ends were trimmed by 4 bases and 8 bases, with 12 bases remaining between them. The CDR3 loop reads CASSLEAGEKLFF. The CDR3 DNA follows: TGCGCCAGCAGCCTGGAGGCTGGGGAAAAACTGTTTTTT.

Ten or more counts support this clonotype. The CDR3 does not close with the conserved phenylalanine or tryptophan, likely indicating a read error. It is unclear where the CDR3 begins or ends on the DNA, so no DNA is shown, and the CDR3 is as TCRdb lists it. The chain carries TRBV7-2 and TRBJ1-4; no check of the table's D call, TRBD1, against the DNA was made. The germline V gene has CDR1 SGHTA and CDR2 FQGNSA. A total of 9 residues make up the CDR3, ends included. CDR3 region: CASSPGGRD.

This clonotype was picked up many times. The rearrangement joins TRBV30 to TRBJ1-1, with D possibly being TRBD1 (6 bases). This CDR3 has 11 amino acids. The V end was cut by 7 bases, the J end by 11 bases, with 17 bases between. The germline CDR1 and CDR2 sequences are GTSNPN and SVGIG (reference sequence). The CDR3 DNA reads as TGTGCCTACCCAACAGGGAGGAGGGCTTTCTTT. Residues: CAYPTGRRAFF.

The chain recombines TRBV19 with TRBJ1-5; 7 bases fit TRBD1. The CDR3 runs to 14 residues. Trimming cost V 8 bases and J 6 bases; bases outside gene matches: 10. Per germline, CDR1 LNHDA and CDR2 SQIVND (reference sequence). CDR3 coding DNA: TGTGCCAGTGGCCGAACAGGGGTGGGTCAGCCCCAGCATTTT. Translated, it gives CASGRTGVGQPQHF.

This clonotype was recorded at least ten times. The CDR3 reads CASSQGRRPPMNEQFF. In nucleotides, the CDR3 is TGTGCCAGCAGCCAAGGGAGACGGCCCCCCATGAATGAGCAGTTCTTC. This rearrangement joins TRBV3-1 to TRBJ2-1; no definite D call. The CDR3 loop spans 16 amino acids. Germline V gives CDR1 LGHDT, CDR2 YNNKEL (reference sequence). Trimming left V 1 base short and J 7 bases short, with 17 bases between.

In this sample, this clonotype turned up many times. The chain links TRBV6-5 to TRBJ1-6; perhaps TRBD1 as D (5 bases). Trimming left V 5 bases short and J 7 bases short, with 15 bases between. The CDR3 runs to 15 residues. The germline gives CDR1 MNHEY, CDR2 SVGAGI. The DNA of the CDR3 is TGTGCCAGCAGTGCAGGGTGGGGATCCAATTCACCCCTCCACTTT. It encodes CASSAGWGSNSPLHF.

This clonotype was counted at least ten times. V is TRBV29-1 and J is TRBJ2-3; no definite D call. The V end was cut by 4 bases, the J end by 1 base, with 12 bases between. The CDR3 is 14 amino acids. Germline V gives CDR1 SQVTM, CDR2 ANQGSEA. For the CDR3, the DNA is TGCAGCGTTGTCGCATTTTTTGGCACAGATACGCAGTATTTT. Protein sequence: CSVVAFFGTDTQYF.

A word on this clonotype: A much larger clone is a single base away; this may be a read error. The chain uses TRBV5-6 and TRBJ1-4; 11 nucleotides agree with TRBD1. Germline CDR1 is SGHDT and CDR2 is YYEEEE. CDR3 length: 15 residues. The CDR3 coding sequence is TGTGCCAGCAGCTGGACAGGGGGCACTAAAGAAAAACTGTTTTTT. Encoded protein: CASSWTGGTKEKLFF.

Only a few counts were recorded for this clonotype. The chain combines TRBV20-1 with TRBJ2-7; 12 bases match TRBD1. The CDR3 contains 14 residues. CDR1 is DFQATT and CDR2 is SNEGSKA in the germline V gene (reference sequence). V gave up 5 bases and J gave up 6 bases; unmatched junction bases: 8. CDR3 sequence reads: CSALSGTGGPEQYV. Written as DNA, the CDR3 is TGCAGTGCTCTCTCCGGGACAGGGGGCCCCGAGCAGTACGTC.

This clonotype has at least ten counts. The V call is TRBV27, the J call TRBJ2-5; D not certain. From germline, CDR1 is MNHEY and CDR2 SMNVEV (reference sequence). V lost 2 bases and J lost 5, with 9 bases in between. The CDR3 consists of 13 residues. CDR3 coding DNA: TGTGCCAGCAGTTTACGGGCACGGGAGACCCAGTACTTC. Translating gives CASSLRARETQYF.

V is TRBV24-1 and J is TRBJ2-2; maybe TRBD1 (6 bases). Germline V gene lookup returns CDR1 KGHDR and CDR2 SFDVKD. The CDR3 is made up of 16 amino acids. Trimming took off 3 bases at V and 2 bases at J, with 12 bases between the two ends. CDR3 amino acids: CATSDPAGANTGELFF. CDR3 coding DNA: TGTGCCACCAGTGATCCCGCAGGGGCCAACACCGGGGAGCTGTTTTTT.

This clonotype has a count of ten or more. CDR3 DNA sequence: TGCAGTGCTAACCCCAGGGACTGGGCGGGCCCCGGGGAGCTGTTTTTT. Its translation: CSANPRDWAGPGELFF. The chain recombines TRBV20-1 with TRBJ2-2; D perhaps matches TRBD2 (6 bases). Germline V gene data show CDR1 as DFQATT and CDR2 as SNEGSKA (reference sequence). Trimming removed 4 bases from V and 6 bases from J, with 21 bases in between. This CDR3 region has 16 residues.

This clonotype occurred a few times. This sequence joins TRBV20-1 and TRBJ2-1; D is undetermined. Germline V lookup: CDR1 DFQATT, CDR2 SNEGSKA (reference sequence). Trimming stripped 6 bases from V and 5 bases from J, with 11 bases between. The length of the CDR3 is 12 residues. CDR3 coding DNA: TGCAGTGCCAACCGGAATAACAATGAGCAGTTCTTC. Amino acid sequence: CSANRNNNEQFF.

This clonotype was seen ten or more times. The chain couples TRBV19 to TRBJ2-7; 9 positions agree with TRBD1. CDR1 LNHDA and CDR2 SQIVND come from the germline V gene (reference sequence). The CDR3 loop spans 13 amino acids. J was trimmed by 2 bases and V by 9 bases; bases with no gene match: 5. The CDR3 DNA sequence: TGTGCCAGCCGGGACAGGGAAGCCTACGAGCAGTACTTC. Translation: CASRDREAYEQYF.

This clonotype came up many times. The rearrangement joins TRBV12-3 or TRBV12-4 to TRBJ1-6; a possible D gene is TRBD1 (5 bases). CDR3 length: 13 residues. Trimming left V 2 bases short and J 8 bases short, with 7 bases between. The CDR3: CASSLWGDSPLHF. CDR3 nucleotides: TGTGCCAGCAGTTTATGGGGGGATTCACCCCTCCACTTT.